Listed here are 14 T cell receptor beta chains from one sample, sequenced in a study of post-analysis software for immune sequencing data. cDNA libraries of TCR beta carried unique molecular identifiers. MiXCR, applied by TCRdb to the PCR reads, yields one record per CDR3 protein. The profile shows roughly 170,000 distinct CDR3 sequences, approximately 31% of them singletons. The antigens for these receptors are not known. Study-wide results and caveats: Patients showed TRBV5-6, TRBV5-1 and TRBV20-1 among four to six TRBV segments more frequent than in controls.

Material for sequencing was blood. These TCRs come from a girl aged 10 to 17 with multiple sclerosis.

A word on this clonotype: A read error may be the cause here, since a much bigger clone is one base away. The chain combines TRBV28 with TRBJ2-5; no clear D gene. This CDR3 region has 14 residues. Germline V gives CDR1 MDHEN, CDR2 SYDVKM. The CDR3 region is CACSLRTAPETQYF. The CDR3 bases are TGTGCCTGCAGTTTGAGAACCGCACCAGAGACCCAGTACTTC.

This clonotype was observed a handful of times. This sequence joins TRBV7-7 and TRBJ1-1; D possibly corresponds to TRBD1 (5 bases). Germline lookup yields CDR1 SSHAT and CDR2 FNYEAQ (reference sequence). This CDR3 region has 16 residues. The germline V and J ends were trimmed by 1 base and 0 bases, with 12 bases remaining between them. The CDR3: CASSLDPGTMNTEAFF. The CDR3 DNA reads TGTGCCAGCAGCTTAGATCCAGGGACCATGAACACTGAAGCTTTCTTT.

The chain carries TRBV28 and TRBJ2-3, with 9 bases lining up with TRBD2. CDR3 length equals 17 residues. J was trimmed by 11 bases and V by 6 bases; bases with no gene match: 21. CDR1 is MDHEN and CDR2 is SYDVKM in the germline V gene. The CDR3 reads CASSNRLSSREGRKQYF. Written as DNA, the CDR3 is TGTGCCAGCAGCAACAGGTTATCCTCGCGGGAGGGCCGTAAGCAGTATTTT. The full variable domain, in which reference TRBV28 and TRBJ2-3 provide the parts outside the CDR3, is DVKVTQSSRYLVKRTGEKVFLECVQDMDHENMFWYRQDPGLGLRLIYFSYDVKMKEKGDIPEGYSVSREKKERFSLILESASTNQTSMYLCASSNRLSSREGRKQYFGPGTRLTVL.

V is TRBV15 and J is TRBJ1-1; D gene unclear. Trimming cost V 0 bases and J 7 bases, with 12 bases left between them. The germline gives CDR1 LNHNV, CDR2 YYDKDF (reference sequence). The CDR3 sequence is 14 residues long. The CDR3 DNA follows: TGTGCCACCAGCAGAGAACGCCTCATCATTGAAGCTTTCTTT. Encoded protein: CATSRERLIIEAFF.

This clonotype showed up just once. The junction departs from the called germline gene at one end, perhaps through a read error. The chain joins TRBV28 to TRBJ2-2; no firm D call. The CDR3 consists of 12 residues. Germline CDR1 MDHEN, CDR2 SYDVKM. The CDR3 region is CTSSLQSGELFF. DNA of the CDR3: TGTACCAGCAGTTTGCAAAGTGGGGAGCTGTTTTTT.

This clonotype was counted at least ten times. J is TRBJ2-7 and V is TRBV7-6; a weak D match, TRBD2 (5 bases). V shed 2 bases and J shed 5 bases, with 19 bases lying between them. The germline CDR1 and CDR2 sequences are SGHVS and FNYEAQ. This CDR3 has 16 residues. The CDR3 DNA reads TGTGCCAGCAGCTTAACCCCCAACGGTCTCGGGGACGAGCAGTACTTC. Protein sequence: CASSLTPNGLGDEQYF.

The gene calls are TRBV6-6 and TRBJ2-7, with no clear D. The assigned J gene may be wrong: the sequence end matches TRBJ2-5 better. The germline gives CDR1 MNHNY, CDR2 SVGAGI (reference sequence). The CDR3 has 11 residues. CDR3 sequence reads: CASSCGETQYF. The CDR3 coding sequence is TGTGCCAGCTCCTGCGGAGAGACCCAGTACTTC.

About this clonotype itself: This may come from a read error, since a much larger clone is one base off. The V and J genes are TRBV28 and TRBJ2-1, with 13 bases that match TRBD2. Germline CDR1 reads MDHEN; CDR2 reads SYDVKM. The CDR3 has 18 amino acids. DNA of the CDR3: TGTGCCAGCAGTGACCCGGGACTAGCGGGGACGGCCTACAGTGAGCAGTTCTTC. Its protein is CASSDPGLAGTAYSEQFF.

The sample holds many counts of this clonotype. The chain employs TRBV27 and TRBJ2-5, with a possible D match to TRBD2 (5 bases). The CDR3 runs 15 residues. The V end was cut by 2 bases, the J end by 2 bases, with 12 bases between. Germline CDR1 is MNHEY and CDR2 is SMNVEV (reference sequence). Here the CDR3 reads CASSLIEGRQETQYF. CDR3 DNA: TGTGCCAGCAGTTTAATAGAGGGCAGACAAGAGACCCAGTACTTC.

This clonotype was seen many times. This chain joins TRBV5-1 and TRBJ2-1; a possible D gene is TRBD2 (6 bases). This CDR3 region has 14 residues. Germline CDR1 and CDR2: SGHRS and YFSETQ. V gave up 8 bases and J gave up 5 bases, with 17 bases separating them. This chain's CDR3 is CASSPPTGDNEQFF. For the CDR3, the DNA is TGCGCCAGTAGTCCTCCGACGGGAGACAATGAGCAGTTCTTC.

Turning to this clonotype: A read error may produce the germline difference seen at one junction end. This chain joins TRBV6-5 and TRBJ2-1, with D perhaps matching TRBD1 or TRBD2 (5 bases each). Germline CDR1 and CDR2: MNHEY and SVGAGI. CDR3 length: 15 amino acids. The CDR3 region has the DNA TGTGCCAGCAGTCCCGGGACGGCCTCCCACAATGAGCAGTTCTTC. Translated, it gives CASSPGTASHNEQFF.

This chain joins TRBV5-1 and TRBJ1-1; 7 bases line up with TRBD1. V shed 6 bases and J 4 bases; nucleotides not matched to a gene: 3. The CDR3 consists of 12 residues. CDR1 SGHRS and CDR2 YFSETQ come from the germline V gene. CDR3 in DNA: TGCGCCAGCACGCCAGGGGGCACTGAAGCTTTCTTT. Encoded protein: CASTPGGTEAFF.

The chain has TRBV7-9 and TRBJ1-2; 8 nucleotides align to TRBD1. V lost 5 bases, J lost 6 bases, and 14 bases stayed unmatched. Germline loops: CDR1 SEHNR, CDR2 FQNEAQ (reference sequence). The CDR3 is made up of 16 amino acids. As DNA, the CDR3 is TGTGCCAGCAGCCCGACCCGCAAGGACAGGGATAATGGCTACACCTTC. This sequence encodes CASSPTRKDRDNGYTF.

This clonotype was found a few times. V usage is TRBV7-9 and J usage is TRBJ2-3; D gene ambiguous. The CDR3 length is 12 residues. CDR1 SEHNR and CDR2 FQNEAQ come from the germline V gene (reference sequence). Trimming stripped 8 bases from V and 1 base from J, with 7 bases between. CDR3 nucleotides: TGTGCCAGCGCCGCTGGCACAGATACGCAGTATTTT. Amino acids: CASAAGTDTQYF.